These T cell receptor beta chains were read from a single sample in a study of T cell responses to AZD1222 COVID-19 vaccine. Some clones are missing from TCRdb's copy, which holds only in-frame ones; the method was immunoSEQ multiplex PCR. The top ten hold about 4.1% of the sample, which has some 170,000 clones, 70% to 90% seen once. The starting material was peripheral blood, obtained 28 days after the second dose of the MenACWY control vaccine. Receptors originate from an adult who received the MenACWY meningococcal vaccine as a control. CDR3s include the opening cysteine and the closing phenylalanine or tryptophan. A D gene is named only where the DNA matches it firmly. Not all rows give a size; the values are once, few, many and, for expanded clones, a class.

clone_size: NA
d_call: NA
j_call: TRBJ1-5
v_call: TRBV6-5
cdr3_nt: TGTGCCAGCAGTTCCCAGGGCAGTCAGCCCCAGCATTTT
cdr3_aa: CASSSQGSQPQHF

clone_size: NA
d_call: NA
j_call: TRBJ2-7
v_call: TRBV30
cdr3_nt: TGTGCCTGGAGTATGGGGGGAGACGGTGACGAGCAGTACTTC
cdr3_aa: CAWSMGGDGDEQYF

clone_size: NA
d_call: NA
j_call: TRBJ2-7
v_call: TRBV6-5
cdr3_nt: TGTGCCAGCAGCAATACCTACGAGCAGTACTTC
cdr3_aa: CASSNTYEQYF

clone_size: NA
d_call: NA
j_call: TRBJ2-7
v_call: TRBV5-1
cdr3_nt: TGCGCCAGCAGCTTGGCTCAGAAAGAGCAGTACTTC
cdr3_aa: CASSLAQKEQYF

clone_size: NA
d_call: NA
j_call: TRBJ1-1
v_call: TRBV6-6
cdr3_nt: TGTGCCAGCAGTACCGGTCCGTGGAACACTGAAGCTTTCTTT
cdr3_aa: CASSTGPWNTEAFF

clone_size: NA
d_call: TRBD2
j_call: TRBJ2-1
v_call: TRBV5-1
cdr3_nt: TGCGCCAGCAGCTTGATAATGGCTAGCGGGAGGGCTGACAATGAGCAGTTCTTC
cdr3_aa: CASSLIMASGRADNEQFF

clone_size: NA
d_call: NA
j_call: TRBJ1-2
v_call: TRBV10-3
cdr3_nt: TGTGCCATCAGTGAGATGGTTAACTATGGCTACACCTTC
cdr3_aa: CAISEMVNYGYTF

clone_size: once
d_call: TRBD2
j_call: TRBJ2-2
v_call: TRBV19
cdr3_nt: TGTGCCAGTAAGGAGATGGCGGGAGGCCGTGGCGGGGAGCTGTTTTTT
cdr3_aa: CASKEMAGGRGGELFF

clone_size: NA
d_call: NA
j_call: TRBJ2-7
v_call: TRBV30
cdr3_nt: TGTGCCTGGAGTGCTATGGTGGACGAGCAGTACTTC
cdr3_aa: CAWSAMVDEQYF

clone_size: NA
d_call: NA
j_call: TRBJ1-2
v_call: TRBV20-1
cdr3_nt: TGCAGTGCAAACCCAGGGGTGGGCTACACCTTC
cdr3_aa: CSANPGVGYTF

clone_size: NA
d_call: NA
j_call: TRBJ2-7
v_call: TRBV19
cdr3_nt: TGTGCCAGTAGTATGGAGGGCCGACAGGGCGGTATAACCTACGAGCAGTACTTC
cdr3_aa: CASSMEGRQGGITYEQYF

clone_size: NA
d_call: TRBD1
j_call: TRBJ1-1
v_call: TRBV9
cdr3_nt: TGTGCCAGCAGCGTAGTAGACAGGGTTGGCACTGAAGCTTTCTTT
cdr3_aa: CASSVVDRVGTEAFF

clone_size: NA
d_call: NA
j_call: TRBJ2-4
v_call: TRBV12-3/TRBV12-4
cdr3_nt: TGTGCCAGCAGTTTAAGGGAGGAAAACATTCAGTACTTC
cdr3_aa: CASSLREENIQYF

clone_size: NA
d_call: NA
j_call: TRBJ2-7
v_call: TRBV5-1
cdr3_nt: TGCGCCAGCAGCTTGGCCGGAGGGTCCTACGAGCAGTACTTC
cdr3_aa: CASSLAGGSYEQYF

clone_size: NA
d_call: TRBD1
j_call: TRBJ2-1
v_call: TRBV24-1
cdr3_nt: TGTGCCACCAGTGATCGGACAGGGGGGAATGAGCAGTTCTTC
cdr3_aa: CATSDRTGGNEQFF

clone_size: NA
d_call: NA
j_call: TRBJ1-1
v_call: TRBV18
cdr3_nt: TGTGCCAGCTCACCGGCACAGGGTGTTGGGAACACTGAAGCTTTCTTT
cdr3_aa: CASSPAQGVGNTEAFF

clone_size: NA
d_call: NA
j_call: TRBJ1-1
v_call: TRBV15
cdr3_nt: TGTGCCACCGGACCCGTTAATGTTCCTGAAGCTTTCTTT
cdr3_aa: CATGPVNVPEAFF

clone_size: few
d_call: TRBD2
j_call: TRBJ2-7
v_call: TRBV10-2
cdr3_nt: TGCGCCAGCCAGCGGGGCGAGCAGTACTTC
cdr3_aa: CASQRGEQYF

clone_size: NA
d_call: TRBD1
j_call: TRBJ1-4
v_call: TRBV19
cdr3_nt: TGTGCCAGTAGTGGGATACCGGGACAGGGCAATGAAAAACTGTTTTTT
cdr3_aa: CASSGIPGQGNEKLFF

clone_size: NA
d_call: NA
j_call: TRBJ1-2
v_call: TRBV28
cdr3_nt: TGTGCCAGCAGAAGAGACAGTAACTATGGCTACACCTTC
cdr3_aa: CASRRDSNYGYTF

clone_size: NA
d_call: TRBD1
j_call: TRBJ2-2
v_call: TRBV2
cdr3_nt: TGTGCCAGCAGCGGACAGGGGAACACCGGGGAGCTGTTTTTT
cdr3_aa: CASSGQGNTGELFF

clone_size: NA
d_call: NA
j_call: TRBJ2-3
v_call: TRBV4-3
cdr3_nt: TGCGCCAGCAGCCAAGTCCCAGGGGGCACAGATACGCAGTATTTT
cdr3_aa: CASSQVPGGTDTQYF